The 3 T cell receptor beta chains listed next were all sequenced from one sample in a study of cytomegalovirus exposure and HLA in healthy donors. It was with 60 Vbeta and 13 Jbeta primers that the PCR ran. Data came from immunoSEQ multiplex PCR; TCRdb stores just in-frame clones and leaves some out. Among some 83,000 clones listed, about 81% were seen once. Sample: PBMCs. The receptors come from a man in his 60s in good health and CMV-seronegative.

This clone appeared a few times. The chain couples TRBV2 to TRBJ2-1; 11 bases map to TRBD2. Germline V gives CDR1 SNHLY, CDR2 FYNNEI. V gave up 3 bases and J gave up 4 bases; unmatched junction bases: 11. The CDR3 contains 18 residues. The CDR3 sequence: CASSEHFQTSGTYNEQFF. DNA of the CDR3: TGTGCCAGCAGTGAGCATTTTCAGACTAGCGGGACATACAATGAGCAGTTCTTC. Full variable domain (rest looked up from reference TRBV2 and TRBJ2-1): EPEVTQTPSHQVTQMGQEVILRCVPISNHLYFYWYRQILGQKVEFLVSFYNNEISEKSEIFDDQFSVERPDGSNFTLKIRSTKLEDSAMYFCASSEHFQTSGTYNEQFFGPGTRLTVL.

The chain has TRBV7-3 and TRBJ2-5; D perhaps matches TRBD2 (6 bases). Trimming left V 5 bases short and J 5 bases short, with 12 bases between. This CDR3 comprises 13 residues. Germline V gives CDR1 SGHTA, CDR2 FQGTGA. The CDR3 is CASSGGDGETQYF. The CDR3 DNA reads TGTGCCAGCAGCGGAGGGGACGGGGAGACCCAGTACTTC.

A note on this clone: The same CDR3 can be traced to other DNA sequences in this sample. This chain connects TRBV19 to TRBJ1-1; D is undetermined. V lost 11 bases, J lost 3 bases, and 16 bases lay in between. The CDR3 contains 13 residues. Germline V lookup: CDR1 LNHDA, CDR2 SQIVND (reference sequence). The CDR3 coding sequence is TGTGCCTCCCGAGGAGCGTTTTACACTGAAGCTTTCTTT. It is translated as CASRGAFYTEAFF.